Below are 17 T cell receptor beta chains sequenced from a single sample in a study of cytomegalovirus exposure and HLA in healthy donors. The PCR contained 60 Vbeta and 13 Jbeta primers. Assay: immunoSEQ multiplex PCR; the TCRdb copy retains only in-frame clones and omits some. The sample shows 70,000 to 100,000 clones, 69% of them seen only once. Sequencing was performed on PBMCs. These receptors all come from a man aged 50 to 60 in good health and CMV-seronegative.

Only a few counts were recorded for this clone. The rearrangement links TRBV4-3 to TRBJ2-5, with 8 positions matching TRBD2. Per the germline V gene, CDR1 is LGHNA and CDR2 is YSLEER. J gave up 2 bases and V 0 bases, and 11 bases lay outside the gene matches. The CDR3 has 18 residues. The CDR3 region is CASSQDLFPGGVQETQYF. In DNA form, the CDR3 reads TGCGCCAGCAGCCAAGATCTCTTCCCCGGGGGGGTTCAAGAGACCCAGTACTTC.

V usage is TRBV5-1 and J usage is TRBJ1-2, with D perhaps TRBD1 (5 bases). The CDR3 has 16 amino acids. Germline CDR1 reads SGHRS; CDR2 reads YFSETQ. The V end lost 4 bases, the J end lost 4 bases, and 20 bases lay between the germline ends. CDR3 residues: CASSPHLRTPSYGYTF. CDR3 bases: TGCGCCAGCAGCCCCCACCTTCGGACACCGAGCTATGGCTACACCTTC.

The chain joins TRBV5-1 to TRBJ2-5, with D maybe TRBD2 (6 bases). From germline, CDR1 is SGHRS and CDR2 YFSETQ. The CDR3 has 14 residues. Trimming cost V 2 bases and J 4 bases, with 12 bases left between them. CDR3 nucleotides: TGCGCCAGCAGCTTTGACGGGACTTCAGAGACCCAGTACTTC. Amino acids: CASSFDGTSETQYF.

This clone was seen once. CDR3 DNA sequence: TGCGCCAGCAGCCAAGGGGGACTAGCGGGAGACAATTCCTACAATGAGCAGTTCTTC. Its translation is CASSQGGLAGDNSYNEQFF. The chain links TRBV4-1 to TRBJ2-1; 14 positions agree with TRBD2. Germline values: CDR1 MGHRA, CDR2 YSYEKL. With 1 base clipped from V and 1 base from J, the junction kept 6 bases outside the gene matches. CDR3 length equals 19 residues.

The V and J genes are TRBV6-5 and TRBJ2-1; TRBD2 matches 9 bases. The CDR3 length is 14 residues. Germline-derived CDR1 and CDR2 are MNHEY and SVGAGI. Germline trimming cut 4 bases from V and 5 bases from J; bases unmatched to any gene: 3. DNA of the CDR3: TGTGCCAGCAGTTTAGCGGGAGTTGACAATGAGCAGTTCTTC. This translates into CASSLAGVDNEQFF.

This CDR3 is CAWSVSQDWTPLHF. In DNA form, the CDR3 reads TGTGCCTGGAGTGTATCCCAGGATTGGACACCCCTCCACTTT. The chain recombines TRBV30 with TRBJ1-6; D is undetermined. Trimming removed 0 bases from V and 11 bases from J, with 14 bases in between. The CDR3 consists of 14 residues. Germline V lookup: CDR1 GTSNPN, CDR2 SVGIG (reference sequence).

Only one count was recorded for this clone. The rearrangement uses TRBV5-1 and TRBJ2-2; maybe TRBD1 (6 bases). Germline-derived CDR1 and CDR2 are SGHRS and YFSETQ. The V and J ends lost 6 bases and 4 bases respectively, with 16 bases between them. The CDR3 covers 15 residues. The CDR3 coding sequence is TGCGCCAGCACTCGTGGGGGCGGCGGCACCGGGGAGCTGTTTTTT. It codes for CASTRGGGGTGELFF.

This clone was found a few times. In DNA form, the CDR3 reads TGTGCCTGGGGGACGGGACAGGGTGTCCATGAGCAGTTCTTC. It codes for CAWGTGQGVHEQFF. This chain links TRBV30 with TRBJ2-1; 9 nucleotides align to TRBD1. The germline gives CDR1 GTSNPN, CDR2 SVGIG (reference sequence). Trimming at V came to 5 bases and at J to 8 bases, leaving 10 bases not matched to a gene. This CDR3 region has 14 residues.

This clone occurred a few times. The rearrangement links TRBV19 to TRBJ2-3; 10 nucleotides match TRBD2. CDR3 length equals 16 residues. The germline V gene has CDR1 LNHDA and CDR2 SQIVND (reference sequence). With 3 bases clipped from V and 4 bases from J, the junction kept 7 bases outside the gene matches. The CDR3: CASSIGAGGMSDTQYF. DNA of the CDR3: TGTGCCAGTAGTATTGGAGCGGGAGGGATGTCAGATACGCAGTATTTT.

This clone came up a few times. The chain uses TRBV5-1 and TRBJ2-7; the D gene is possibly TRBD1 (6 bases). V was shortened by 0 bases and J by 5 bases, with 15 bases between the two germline ends. The CDR3 is 15 residues long. Germline V lookup: CDR1 SGHRS, CDR2 YFSETQ. The CDR3 protein is CASSLEAGVWNEQYF. CDR3 nucleotide sequence: TGCGCCAGCAGCTTGGAGGCAGGGGTCTGGAACGAGCAGTACTTC.

This chain links TRBV2 with TRBJ1-5; D ambiguous. Germline lookup yields CDR1 SNHLY and CDR2 FYNNEI. V was trimmed by 5 bases and J by 7 bases, leaving 12 bases between them. The CDR3 extends over 13 amino acids. CDR3 loop: CASSLEGGQPQHF. CDR3 bases: TGTGCCAGCAGTTTAGAAGGCGGGCAGCCCCAGCATTTT.

The J gene is TRBJ2-1, the V gene TRBV2, with 9 bases fitting TRBD2. The CDR3 loop spans 15 amino acids. V gave up 6 bases and J gave up 5 bases; unmatched junction bases: 8. Germline values: CDR1 SNHLY, CDR2 FYNNEI. The CDR3 nucleotides read TGTGCCAGCAGCGGGGAGGGACTAGCTAACAATGAGCAGTTCTTC. Translated, it gives CASSGEGLANNEQFF.

V and J are TRBV11-2 and TRBJ2-7; 8 nucleotides match TRBD1. This CDR3 comprises 15 residues. CDR1 is SGHAT and CDR2 is FQNNGV in the germline V gene. V was clipped by 5 bases and J by 3 bases; unmatched bases: 9. The CDR3 coding sequence is TGTGCCAGCAGCGACAGGGGAGTATTTGGCTACGAGCAGTACTTC. Translated, it gives CASSDRGVFGYEQYF.

This clone has only a few counts. This chain uses TRBV2 with TRBJ1-1, with 7 positions matching TRBD1. Germline values: CDR1 SNHLY, CDR2 FYNNEI. This CDR3 has 14 residues. The V and J ends lost 4 bases and 4 bases, in that order; junction bases with no gene match: 6. This CDR3 is CASSVDRVGTEAFF. CDR3 DNA sequence: TGTGCCAGCAGTGTAGACAGGGTGGGCACTGAAGCTTTCTTT.

The chain links TRBV30 to TRBJ2-1; TRBD2 aligns across 7 bases. J was trimmed by 16 bases and V by 0 bases; bases with no gene match: 12. The CDR3 runs 13 residues. Germline V gene sequence: CDR1 GTSNPN, CDR2 SVGIG (reference sequence). CDR3 nucleotides: TGTGCCTGGAGTGTGGGGGGGAGGGCCGATCAATTCTTC. Encoded protein: CAWSVGGRADQFF. Full variable domain (outside the CDR3, taken from reference TRBV30 and TRBJ2-1): SQTIHQWPATLVQPVGSPLSLECTVEGTSNPNLYWYRQAAGRGLQLLFYSVGIGQISSEVPQNLSASRPQDRQFILSSKKLLLSDSGFYLCAWSVGGRADQFFGPGTRLTVL.

The V gene is TRBV5-4, the J gene TRBJ2-5, with a weak D call TRBD2 (6 bases). Germline-derived CDR1 and CDR2 are SGHNT and YYREEE (reference sequence). This CDR3 has 14 residues. V was trimmed by 4 bases and J by 5 bases, leaving 15 bases between them. This CDR3 is CASSPGLAWETQYF. The CDR3, as DNA: TGTGCCAGCAGCCCGGGACTGGCATGGGAGACCCAGTACTTC. The full variable domain, completed using reference TRBV5-4 and TRBJ2-5, is ETGVTQSPTHLIKTRGQQVTLRCSSQSGHNTVSWYQQALGQGPQFIFQYYREEENGRGNFPPRFSGLQFPNYSSELNVNALELDDSALYLCASSPGLAWETQYFGPGTRLLVL.

The V and J genes are TRBV10-3 and TRBJ1-4, with 7 bases aligning to TRBD1. The V and J ends lost 5 bases and 4 bases, in that order; junction bases with no gene match: 4. CDR1 and CDR2 (germline): ENHRY, SYGVKD. This CDR3 has 14 residues. This CDR3 reads CAISQQGINEKLFF. In DNA, the CDR3 is TGTGCCATCAGTCAACAGGGGATTAATGAAAAACTGTTTTTT.